This T cell receptor beta chain derives from a study of T cell responses to AZD1222 COVID-19 vaccine. Findings of the study overall: Mapped onto spike, vaccine-associated CD4 TCRs spanned it and were dominant at 160-218 and 743-854.

The repertoire was sequenced with immunoSEQ multiplex PCR; TCRdb's copy has only in-frame clones and lacks some. The sample yields hundreds of thousands of clones, roughly 91% seen once. The CDR3 is 14 amino acids. Germline V CDR1 and CDR2: LGHDT, YNNKEL (reference sequence). V lost 2 bases to trimming and J lost 2 bases; unmatched junction nucleotides: 3. With respect to this clone: Its cognate antigen is unknown.

The receptor was isolated from an adult in good health. This sequence joins TRBV3-1 (or the pseudogene TRBV3-2) and TRBJ2-7, with 7 positions matching TRBD1. The sample was peripheral blood, taken on day 0 of MenACWY control vaccination. The CDR3: CASSQSGQPYEQYF. The DNA for the CDR3 is TGTGCCAGCAGCCAATCGGGACAGCCCTACGAGCAGTACTTC.